This note documents a single T cell receptor (beta chain) sequence. Its antigen is unidentified. CDR3 length: 14 amino acids. Looked up from germline, CDR1 is KGHSH and CDR2 is LQKENI. V was pared by 1 base and J by 2 bases, with 8 bases between. The data derive from a study of cytomegalovirus exposure and HLA in healthy donors. Study in general: Most donors, approximately 82% of approximately 400 genotyped, fell in the Caucasian-associated ancestry cluster. General study results and limits: The study carried out a later analysis of TCR beta sequences. It associated 15,000 to 20,000 of them with specific HLA alleles at a false discovery rate of 0.05. Most TCR beta V segments were productive about 90% or about 30% of the time in an earlier analysis.

Researchers ran the PCR with 60 Vbeta and 13 Jbeta primers. TCRdb's table, derived via immunoSEQ multiplex PCR, lists solely in-frame clones and lacks some. The sample records some 270,000 clones, approximately 91% being singletons. The TCR comes from a girl under 10 years old in good health and CMV-seronegative. The material sequenced was PBMCs. The chain is built from TRBV18 and TRBJ1-1; tentative D call: TRBD1 (5 bases). The CDR3 nucleotides read TGTGCCAGCTCACCACAGGGGATAAACACTGAAGCTTTCTTT. Its translation: CASSPQGINTEAFF.